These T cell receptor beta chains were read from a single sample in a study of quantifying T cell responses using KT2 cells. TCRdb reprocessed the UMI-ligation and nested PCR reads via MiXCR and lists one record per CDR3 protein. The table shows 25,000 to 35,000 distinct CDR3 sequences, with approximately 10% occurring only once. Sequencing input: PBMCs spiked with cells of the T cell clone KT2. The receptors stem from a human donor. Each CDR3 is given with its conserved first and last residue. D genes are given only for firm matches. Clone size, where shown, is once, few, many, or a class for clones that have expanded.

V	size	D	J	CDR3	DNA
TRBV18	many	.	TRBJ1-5	CASSQAGGTNQPQHF	TGTGCCAGCTCCCAAGCAGGAGGAACTAATCAGCCCCAGCATTTT
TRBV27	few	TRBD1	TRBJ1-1	CASRGQGMNTEAFF	TGTGCCAGCAGAGGACAGGGGATGAACACTGAAGCTTTCTTT
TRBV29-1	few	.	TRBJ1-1	CSVGTGVGTEAFF	TGCAGCGTTGGAACGGGGGTGGGCACTGAAGCTTTCTTT
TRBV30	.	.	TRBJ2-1	CAWKAGTYNEQFF	TGTGCCTGGAAGGCGGGGACGTACAATGAGCAGTTCTTC
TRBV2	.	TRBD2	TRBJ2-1	CASSERGTSGVNEQFF	TGTGCCAGCAGTGAAAGGGGGACTAGCGGGGTCAATGAGCAGTTCTTC
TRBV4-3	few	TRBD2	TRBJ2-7	CASSQAIAGGQQYF	TGCGCCAGCAGCCAAGCAATAGCGGGAGGTCAGCAGTACTTC
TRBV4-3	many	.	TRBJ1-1	CASSQGPAMNTEAFF	TGCGCCAGCAGCCAAGGCCCAGCGATGAACACTGAAGCTTTCTTT
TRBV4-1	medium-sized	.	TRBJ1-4	CASSPPEAGNNEKLFF	TGCGCCAGCAGCCCACCCGAGGCAGGGAATAATGAAAAACTGTTTTTT
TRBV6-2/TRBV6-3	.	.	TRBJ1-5	CASSHRVQPQHF	TGTGCCAGCAGTCACAGGGTTCAGCCCCAGCATTTT
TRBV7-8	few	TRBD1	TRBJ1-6	CASSSRDRGSNSPLHF	TGTGCCAGCAGCTCAAGAGACAGGGGGTCGAATTCACCCCTCCACTTT
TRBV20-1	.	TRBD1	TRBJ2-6	CSAREQGAGSGANVLTF	TGCAGTGCTAGAGAACAGGGGGCAGGGTCGGGGGCCAACGTCCTGACTTTC
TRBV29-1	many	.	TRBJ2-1	CSVESGSGSARFF	TGCAGCGTTGAGAGTGGATCAGGGAGTGCAAGGTTCTTC
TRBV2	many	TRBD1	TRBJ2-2	CASRGPGDRARPGELFF	TGTGCCAGCAGAGGGCCAGGGGACAGGGCTAGACCCGGGGAGCTGTTTTTT
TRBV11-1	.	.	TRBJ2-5	CASSFLLGTIDF	TGTGCCAGCAGCTTCCTTCTCGGGACCATAGACTTC
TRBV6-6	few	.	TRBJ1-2	CASSFDTNGYTF	TGTGCCAGCAGTTTCGACACCAATGGCTACACCTTC
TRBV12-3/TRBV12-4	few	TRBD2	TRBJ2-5	CASSLQTSGRALETQYF	TGTGCCAGCAGTTTGCAGACTAGCGGGAGGGCCCTGGAGACCCAGTACTTC
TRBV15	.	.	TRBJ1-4	CATSRGLSGGRANEKLFF	TGTGCCACCAGCAGAGGATTGTCGGGTGGCAGGGCTAATGAAAAACTGTTTTTT
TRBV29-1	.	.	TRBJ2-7	CSVEGQGPHEQYF	TGCAGCGTTGAAGGTCAGGGACCCCACGAGCAGTACTTC
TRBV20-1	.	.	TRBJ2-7	CSARGSYNEQYF	TGCAGTGCTAGAGGGTCCTACAACGAGCAGTACTTC
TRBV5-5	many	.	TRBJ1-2	CASSHHHTGTYGYTF	TGTGCCAGCAGCCACCACCATACGGGAACCTATGGCTACACCTTC
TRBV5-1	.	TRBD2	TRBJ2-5	CASSPTSGGQETQYF	TGCGCCAGCAGCCCGACTAGCGGGGGCCAAGAGACCCAGTACTTC
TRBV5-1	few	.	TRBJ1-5	CASIEATPQHF	TGCGCCAGCATTGAAGCGACGCCCCAGCATTTT
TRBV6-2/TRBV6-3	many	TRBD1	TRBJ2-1	CASSYRDSSYNEQFF	TGTGCCAGCAGTTACAGGGACAGCTCCTACAATGAGCAGTTCTTC
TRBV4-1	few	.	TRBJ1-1	CASRGGSVTEAFF	TGCGCCAGCCGAGGGGGGTCGGTTACTGAAGCTTTCTTT
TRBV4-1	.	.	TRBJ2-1	CASSHPTDIRGSYNEQFF	TGCGCCAGCAGCCACCCTACGGACATCCGAGGGTCCTACAATGAGCAGTTCTTC
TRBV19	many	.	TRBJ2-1	CASSIGWGTSTGEQFF	TGTGCCAGTAGTATAGGTTGGGGGACGTCGACGGGTGAGCAGTTCTTC
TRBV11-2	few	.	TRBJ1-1	CASSLLGIGTEAFF	TGTGCCAGCAGCTTACTGGGGATAGGCACTGAAGCTTTCTTT
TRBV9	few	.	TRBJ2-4	CASSVGADYLAKNIQYF	TGTGCCAGCAGCGTAGGCGCAGACTACCTAGCCAAAAACATTCAGTACTTC
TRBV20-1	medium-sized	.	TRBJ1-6	CSARLSAEPLHF	TGCAGTGCTAGACTCTCCGCAGAACCCCTCCACTTT
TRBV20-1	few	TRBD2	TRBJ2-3	CSAWGGPVGGTDTQYF	TGCAGTGCTTGGGGAGGGCCAGTAGGGGGCACAGATACGCAGTATTTT
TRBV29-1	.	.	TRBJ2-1	CSVGIVALGEQFF	TGCAGCGTTGGGATCGTAGCATTGGGTGAGCAGTTCTTC
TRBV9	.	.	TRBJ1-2	CASSVAGQNYGYTF	TGTGCCAGCAGCGTAGCCGGACAGAACTATGGCTACACCTTC
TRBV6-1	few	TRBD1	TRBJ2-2	CASSEAPPGGITGELFF	TGTGCCAGCAGTGAAGCGCCCCCAGGGGGAATCACCGGGGAGCTGTTTTTT
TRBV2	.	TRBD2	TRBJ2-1	CASSRGGYEQFF	TGTGCCAGCAGTCGGGGGGGGTATGAGCAGTTCTTC